This TCR beta chain was identified during a study of blood T cell repertoires in COVID-19. For the study at large: The samples span acute and convalescent COVID-19 from the United States, Italy and Spain. T cells, B-cell-depleted T cells, or PBMCs supplied cDNA or gDNA.

Per the study methods: Researchers report that nucleated cell counts were estimated from reference gene primer amplification. Using immunoSEQ multiplex PCR, the repertoire was profiled, and TCRdb retains in-frame clones only, with some absent. The V and J calls and clone size were taken over from that table, and D and trimming were inferred from the DNA. The sample carries fewer than 100,000 clones, about 87% recorded once. CDR3 length: 15 residues. Germline V gene lookup returns CDR1 SEHNR and CDR2 FQNEAQ (reference sequence). The V gene end was trimmed by 1 base and the J gene end by 8 bases; junction bases not matched to a gene: 7. This clone has a handful of counts.

This chain links TRBV7-9 with TRBJ1-4, with 7 bases fitting TRBD1. Sample: peripheral blood. The receptor comes from a human donor with acute or convalescent COVID-19. The donor label of this sample is uncertain. CDR3 DNA: TGTGCCAGCAGCTTAGGAGACAGGGTTGGAGAAAAACTGTTTTTT. Translation gives CASSLGDRVGEKLFF.